This T cell receptor beta chain was recorded in a study of blood T cell repertoires in COVID-19. Study-level information: The United States, Italy and Spain were the sources of the acute and convalescent COVID-19 samples. PBMCs, B-cell-depleted T cells, or T cells were the source of the cDNA or gDNA that made up the material.

Germline CDR1 SGHVS, CDR2 FNYEAQ. This CDR3 has 16 amino acids. Unmatched junction bases numbered 6, after V lost 1 base and J lost 3 bases. Source study methods: Reference gene primer amplification gave estimated nucleated cell counts. Sequencing was performed with immunoSEQ multiplex PCR; in TCRdb, only in-frame clones are kept and a portion is missing. The DNA was the basis for D and trimming; V, J and clone size are from that table. The sample lists more than 120,000 clones, about 83% seen once, with 8.6% in the top ten. The chain has TRBV7-6 and TRBJ1-2, with 9 bases lining up with TRBD1. Material: peripheral blood. The TCR was taken from a woman between 45 and 60 years old with active or convalescent COVID-19. CDR3 nucleotides: TGTGCCAGCAGCTTAGGTTCGGGACAGGGTGACTATGGCTACACCTTC. As protein: CASSLGSGQGDYGYTF.